This TCR beta chain was identified during a study of blood T cell repertoires in COVID-19. Original methodology: Estimation of nucleated cell counts relied on the amplification of reference gene primers. Assay: immunoSEQ multiplex PCR; the TCRdb copy retains only in-frame clones and omits some. That table furnishes V, J and clone size, whereas the DNA furnished D and trimming. The sample lists approximately 110,000 clones, roughly 74% occurring once. This clone came up once. The sequencing sample was made of peripheral blood. The TCR sequence derives from a man aged 80 or over with COVID-19, enrolled during active disease.

CDR3 in DNA: TGTGCCAGCAGTGACCTACAGGGTACGGGGGAAAAACTGTTTTTT. This translates into CASSDLQGTGEKLFF. The rearrangement joins TRBV6-1 to TRBJ1-4; D is possibly TRBD1 (6 bases). Per germline, CDR1 MNHNS and CDR2 SASEGT. The CDR3 totals 15 residues. Trimming removed 3 bases at V and 8 bases at J, with 16 bases between.